This note documents a single T cell receptor beta chain sequence. Its cognate antigen is unknown. This sample is part of a study of cytomegalovirus exposure and HLA in healthy donors. Study information: In a later analysis, it was reported that the roughly 130 validation repertoires had been produced on the same platform as the 670 or so repertoires belonging to the first cohort. Points from the study as a whole: Listed as cytomegalovirus-associated were 150 to 200 TCR beta chains.

Trimming took 8 bases from V and 3 from J, leaving 10 bases between them. This CDR3 region has 12 residues. Germline V gene data show CDR1 as MDHEN and CDR2 as SYDVKM. Some clones are missing from TCRdb's copy, which holds only in-frame ones; the method was immunoSEQ multiplex PCR. The data show about 150,000 clones, 94% seen once. This receptor was taken from a man aged 18 to 35 in good health and CMV-seropositive. This rearrangement joins TRBV28 to TRBJ2-5; tentative D call: TRBD1 (6 bases). Sequencing was done on a sample of PBMCs. The CDR3 loop reads CASQGMEETQYF. CDR3 coding DNA: TGTGCCAGCCAGGGGATGGAAGAGACCCAGTACTTC.